The 25 T cell receptor beta chains in this list originate from one sample, sequenced in a study of cytomegalovirus exposure and HLA in healthy donors. Researchers ran the PCR with 60 Vbeta and 13 Jbeta primers. The method was immunoSEQ multiplex PCR; TCRdb's version includes in-frame clones alone and lacks a portion of them. The sample carries under 150,000 clones, more than 70% recorded once. Sequencing was performed on PBMCs. Receptor source: a male donor in good health and CMV-seronegative.

The chain links TRBV5-1 to TRBJ1-3, with D perhaps TRBD1 (5 bases). There are 16 residues in the CDR3. Germline lookup yields CDR1 SGHRS and CDR2 YFSETQ. Between the trimmed V and J ends, which lost 0 bases and 4 bases, there was a span of 14 bases. CDR3: CASSLGQTGAGNTIYF. The CDR3 nucleotides are TGCGCCAGCAGCTTGGGACAGACGGGTGCCGGAAACACCATATATTTT.

This rearrangement joins TRBV27 to TRBJ1-2, with 8 positions matching TRBD1. This CDR3 contains 12 residues. CDR1 and CDR2 (germline): MNHEY, SMNVEV (reference sequence). The V and J ends lost 6 bases and 7 bases, in that order; junction bases with no gene match: 4. For the CDR3, the DNA is TGTGCCAGCAGCCCGACAGGGGTTGGCTACACCTTC. It codes for CASSPTGVGYTF.

CDR3 sequence: CASSLRDRGTEAFF. CDR3 sequence (DNA): TGTGCCAGCAGCCTCCGGGACAGGGGAACTGAAGCTTTCTTT. The chain combines TRBV5-4 with TRBJ1-1; TRBD1 matches 10 bases. After removal of 4 bases from V and 5 bases from J, the junction contained 5 bases not matched to a gene. Germline V CDR1 and CDR2: SGHNT, YYREEE (reference sequence). The CDR3 extends over 14 amino acids. The full variable domain, with the rest looked up from reference TRBV5-4 and TRBJ1-1, is ETGVTQSPTHLIKTRGQQVTLRCSSQSGHNTVSWYQQALGQGPQFIFQYYREEENGRGNFPPRFSGLQFPNYSSELNVNALELDDSALYLCASSLRDRGTEAFFGQGTRLTVV.

This chain links TRBV18 with TRBJ2-7; 7 bases are shared with TRBD1. CDR1 and CDR2 from the germline V gene are KGHSH and LQKENI. This CDR3 is 14 amino acids long. V dropped 6 bases and J dropped 3; count of bases not matched to a gene: 8. CDR3 protein: CASSSPGTDYEQYF. CDR3 DNA sequence: TGTGCCAGCTCGAGTCCCGGGACAGACTACGAGCAGTACTTC.

The J gene is TRBJ1-4, the V gene TRBV5-8; 9 nucleotides match TRBD1. Per the germline V gene, CDR1 is SGHTS and CDR2 is YDEGEE. This CDR3 is built from 14 residues. V shed 6 bases, J shed 8 bases, and the junction held 8 bases outside the gene matches. CDR3 in amino acids: CASTPGQGIEKLFF. In DNA, the CDR3 is TGTGCCAGCACCCCGGGACAGGGAATCGAAAAACTGTTTTTT. Using reference TRBV5-8 and TRBJ1-4 for the parts outside the CDR3, the full variable domain is EAGVTQSPTHLIKTRGQQATLRCSPISGHTSVYWYQQALGLGLQFLLWYDEGEERNRGNFPPRFSGRQFPNYSSELNVNALELEDSALYLCASTPGQGIEKLFFGSGTQLSVL.

The chain combines TRBV7-3 with TRBJ1-1; TRBD1 aligns across 7 bases. Trimming at V came to 5 bases and at J to 4 bases, leaving 7 bases not matched to a gene. The germline gives CDR1 SGHTA, CDR2 FQGTGA. CDR3 length equals 14 residues. In DNA, the CDR3 is TGTGCCAGCAGCCCAGAGACAGGGTCCACTGAAGCTTTCTTT. Translation gives CASSPETGSTEAFF.

J is TRBJ2-3 and V is TRBV2; possible D gene TRBD2, 5 bases. CDR3 length: 14 amino acids. V dropped 7 bases and J dropped 2 bases, with 13 bases sitting between them. Germline values: CDR1 SNHLY, CDR2 FYNNEI. CDR3 region: CASMIELDTDTQYF. In DNA, the CDR3 is TGTGCCAGCATGATCGAACTAGACACAGATACGCAGTATTTT. Combining the CDR3 with reference TRBV2 and TRBJ2-3 gives the whole variable domain EPEVTQTPSHQVTQMGQEVILRCVPISNHLYFYWYRQILGQKVEFLVSFYNNEISEKSEIFDDQFSVERPDGSNFTLKIRSTKLEDSAMYFCASMIELDTDTQYFGPGTRLTVL.

The table lists this clone with a few counts. This chain uses TRBV4-3 with TRBJ1-4, with D possibly matching TRBD1 (5 bases). The V end was cut by 4 bases, the J end by 2 bases, with 14 bases between. The CDR3 sequence is 16 residues long. The germline V gene has CDR1 LGHNA and CDR2 YSLEER. The CDR3 coding sequence is TGCGCCAGCAGCCCCGTCCTCGGGGGGACTAATGAAAAACTGTTTTTT. Translating it yields CASSPVLGGTNEKLFF.

The CDR3 region is CASSQDRGLGGANVLTF. In DNA form, the CDR3 reads TGTGCCAGCAGCCAAGACAGGGGGCTTGGTGGGGCCAACGTCCTGACTTTC. The J gene is TRBJ2-6, the V gene TRBV5-4; 10 nucleotides line up with TRBD1. With 4 bases clipped from V and 3 bases from J, the junction kept 7 bases outside the gene matches. This CDR3 contains 17 residues. Germline CDR1 is SGHNT and CDR2 is YYREEE (reference sequence).

This clone was seen only a few times. The chain links TRBV29-1 to TRBJ1-2, with TRBD1 matching over 8 bases. Germline V CDR1 and CDR2: SQVTM, ANQGSEA. V shed 2 bases and J 8 bases; nucleotides not matched to a gene: 13. The CDR3 is made up of 15 amino acids. The CDR3 sequence: CSVELRDRPLGGYTF. As DNA, the CDR3 is TGCAGCGTTGAACTTCGGGACAGGCCCCTGGGAGGCTACACCTTC.

This sequence joins TRBV15 and TRBJ1-1; 7 bases agree with TRBD1. Trimming cost V 2 bases and J 4 bases; bases outside gene matches: 10. The V gene's germline CDR1 is LNHNV and CDR2 YYDKDF (reference sequence). This CDR3 has 16 amino acids. CDR3 protein: CATSRTGDQVTTEAFF. The CDR3 DNA follows: TGTGCCACCAGCAGAACAGGGGATCAAGTGACCACTGAAGCTTTCTTT.

The J gene is TRBJ2-4, the V gene TRBV7-6, with 11 bases lining up with TRBD2. This CDR3 contains 17 residues. V gave up 4 bases and J gave up 0 bases; unmatched junction bases: 5. Germline CDR1 and CDR2: SGHVS and FNYEAQ. Here the CDR3 DNA reads TGTGCCAGCAGCTCCGTAGCGGGGGGGGTAGCCAAAAACATTCAGTACTTC. Its translation is CASSSVAGGVAKNIQYF.

V gene TRBV5-1 combines with J gene TRBJ1-5; D ambiguous. The V and J ends lost 5 bases and 0 bases respectively, with 6 bases between them. The CDR3 consists of 13 residues. Germline values: CDR1 SGHRS, CDR2 YFSETQ. As DNA, the CDR3 is TGCGCCAGCAGGTCAGATAGCAATCAGCCCCAGCATTTT. Its translation is CASRSDSNQPQHF. The complete variable domain, with remaining parts taken from reference TRBV5-1 and TRBJ1-5, reads KAGVTQTPRYLIKTRGQQVTLSCSPISGHRSVSWYQQTPGQGLQFLFEYFSETQRNKGNFPGRFSGRQFSNSRSEMNVSTLELGDSALYLCASRSDSNQPQHFGDGTRLSIL.

As for this clone: One end of the junction varies from germline; a read error may be responsible. J is TRBJ1-2 and V is TRBV4-3; 12 nucleotides align to TRBD1. Per germline, CDR1 LGHNA and CDR2 YSLEER. CDR3 length: 13 amino acids. The CDR3: CASSQEGTGGQFF. In nucleotides, the CDR3 is TGCGCCAGCAGCCAAGAGGGGACAGGGGGCCAATTCTTC.

This chain links TRBV6-5 with TRBJ2-1; 13 bases line up with TRBD2. Unmatched junction bases numbered 2, after V lost 6 bases and J lost 9 bases. CDR1 is MNHEY and CDR2 is SVGAGI in the germline V gene. The CDR3 contains 13 residues. CDR3 residues: CASRRTSGGEQFF. CDR3 nucleotide sequence: TGTGCCAGCAGGAGGACTAGCGGGGGTGAGCAGTTCTTC.

The V and J genes are TRBV6-5 and TRBJ1-6; D gene uncertain. The CDR3 is 13 amino acids. V lost 2 bases to trimming and J lost 9 bases, with 8 bases between them. Germline V gene data show CDR1 as MNHEY and CDR2 as SVGAGI. CDR3 residues: CASSYAEGSPLHF. Here the CDR3 DNA reads TGTGCCAGCAGTTACGCGGAGGGTTCACCCCTCCACTTT.

The chain couples TRBV21-1 to TRBJ1-2; whether TRBD1, the table's D call, matches the DNA was not checked. TRBV21-1 is an annotated pseudogene. The CDR3 runs to 17 residues. CDR3: CASTVSPRTETNYGYTF. The CDR3 DNA sequence: TGTGCCAGCACCGTTTCCCCTCGGACAGAAACTAACTATGGCTACACCTTC.

To note about this clone: Other DNA sequences from this sample encode an identical CDR3 as well. The chain joins TRBV19 to TRBJ1-4; D might be TRBD1 (5 bases). Trimming removed 2 bases at V and 8 bases at J, with 18 bases between. CDR3 length equals 16 residues. Germline assignment: CDR1 LNHDA and CDR2 SQIVND (reference sequence). CDR3 bases: TGTGCCAGTAGTATAAACCCGAGGCAGGGTGGAGAAAAACTGTTTTTT. Protein product: CASSINPRQGGEKLFF.

This sequence joins TRBV2 and TRBJ2-7, with 7 bases that match TRBD1. V lost 6 bases, J lost 7 bases, and 12 bases stayed unmatched. The CDR3 is 14 residues long. Germline V gives CDR1 SNHLY, CDR2 FYNNEI. The CDR3: CASSVQGPPGEQYF. The CDR3 region has the DNA TGTGCCAGCAGCGTACAGGGGCCGCCGGGGGAGCAGTACTTC.

This chain joins TRBV5-6 and TRBJ1-1; 10 bases agree with TRBD1. From germline, CDR1 is SGHDT and CDR2 YYEEEE. V lost 4 bases and J lost 4; bases outside the gene matches: 4. CDR3 length: 14 amino acids. The CDR3 DNA reads as TGTGCCAGCAGCCGGGGGGACAGGGGCACTGAAGCTTTCTTT. Translating gives CASSRGDRGTEAFF.

This clone appeared a few times. The chain uses TRBV6-4 and TRBJ2-2; D is uncertain. The CDR3 consists of 14 residues. Germline CDR1 and CDR2: MRHNA and SNTAGT. The V and J ends lost 4 bases and 4 bases respectively, with 10 bases between them. The CDR3 is CASSANELTGELFF. The CDR3 nucleotides are TGTGCCAGCAGTGCCAACGAGCTCACCGGGGAGCTGTTTTTT.

About this clone itself: At one end, the junction sequence differs from germline, possibly due to a read error. The V gene is TRBV7-7, the J gene TRBJ2-7, with 8 bases identical to TRBD1. Germline V lookup: CDR1 SSHAT, CDR2 FNYEAQ (reference sequence). CDR3 length: 15 amino acids. CDR3 protein: CASSPGTGTLREQYF. CDR3 DNA sequence: TGTGCTAGCAGCCCTGGGACAGGTACCTTACGGGAGCAGTACTTC.

This rearrangement joins TRBV4-3 to TRBJ2-2; 8 nucleotides agree with TRBD2. CDR3 length equals 16 residues. Looked up from germline, CDR1 is LGHNA and CDR2 is YSLEER. V shed 0 bases, J shed 6 bases, and the junction held 6 bases outside the gene matches. The CDR3 DNA sequence: TGCGCCAGCAGCCAAGAAACCGGGGGGGCCCCCGGGGAGCTGTTTTTT. Its translation is CASSQETGGAPGELFF.

This clone was seen only a few times. The gene calls are TRBV12-5 and TRBJ1-1; 8 bases map to TRBD1. Germline V gene data show CDR1 as LGHNT and CDR2 as FRNRAP. There are 12 residues in the CDR3. Unmatched junction bases numbered 0, after V lost 6 bases and J lost 3 bases. CDR3 nucleotide sequence: TGTGCTAGTGGGACAGGGGACACTGAAGCTTTCTTT. Its translation is CASGTGDTEAFF.

CDR3 coding DNA: TGTGCCAGTAGTTCGACAGGGGCGAACTATGGCTACACCTTC. This gives the protein CASSSTGANYGYTF. The genes are TRBV19 and TRBJ1-2; 8 nucleotides align to TRBD1. V lost 5 bases and J lost 2; bases outside the gene matches: 4. Germline CDR1 LNHDA, CDR2 SQIVND (reference sequence). This CDR3 spans 14 amino acids.